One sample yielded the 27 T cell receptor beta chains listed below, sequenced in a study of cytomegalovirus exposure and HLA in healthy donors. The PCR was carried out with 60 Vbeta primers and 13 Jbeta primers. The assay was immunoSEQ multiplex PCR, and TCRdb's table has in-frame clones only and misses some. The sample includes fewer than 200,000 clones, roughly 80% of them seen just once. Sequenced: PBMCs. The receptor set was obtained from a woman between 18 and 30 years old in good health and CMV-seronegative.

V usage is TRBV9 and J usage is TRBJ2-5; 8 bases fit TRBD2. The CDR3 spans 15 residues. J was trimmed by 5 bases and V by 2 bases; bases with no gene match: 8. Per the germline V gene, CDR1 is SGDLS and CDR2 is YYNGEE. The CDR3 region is CASSVNGRVGETQYF. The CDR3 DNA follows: TGTGCCAGCAGCGTTAACGGGAGGGTGGGCGAGACCCAGTACTTC.

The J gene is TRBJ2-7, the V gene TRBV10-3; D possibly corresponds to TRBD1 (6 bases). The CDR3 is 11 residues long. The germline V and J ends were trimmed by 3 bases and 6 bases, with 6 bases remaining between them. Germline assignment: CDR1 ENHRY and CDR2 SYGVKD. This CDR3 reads CAISEGGEQYF. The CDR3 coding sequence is TGTGCCATCAGTGAAGGGGGCGAGCAGTACTTC.

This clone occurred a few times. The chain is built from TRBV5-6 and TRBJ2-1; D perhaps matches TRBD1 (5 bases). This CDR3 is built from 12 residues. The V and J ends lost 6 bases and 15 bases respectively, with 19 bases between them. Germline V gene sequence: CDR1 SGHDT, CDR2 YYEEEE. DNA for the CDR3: TGTGCCAGCACCGTGAAAGGGGCAATACCGTTCTTC. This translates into CASTVKGAIPFF.

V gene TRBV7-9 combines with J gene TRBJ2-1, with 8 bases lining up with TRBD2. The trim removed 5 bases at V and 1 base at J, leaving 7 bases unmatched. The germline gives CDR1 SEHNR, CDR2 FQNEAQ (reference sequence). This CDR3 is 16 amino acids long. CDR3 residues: CASSQSGRVSYNEQFF. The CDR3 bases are TGTGCCAGCAGCCAAAGCGGGAGAGTGTCCTACAATGAGCAGTTCTTC.

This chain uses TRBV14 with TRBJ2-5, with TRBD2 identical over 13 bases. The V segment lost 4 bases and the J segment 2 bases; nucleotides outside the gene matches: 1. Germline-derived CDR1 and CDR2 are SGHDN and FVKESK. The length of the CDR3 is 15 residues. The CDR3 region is CASSPGLAGQETQYF. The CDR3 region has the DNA TGTGCCAGCAGCCCGGGACTAGCGGGACAAGAGACCCAGTACTTC.

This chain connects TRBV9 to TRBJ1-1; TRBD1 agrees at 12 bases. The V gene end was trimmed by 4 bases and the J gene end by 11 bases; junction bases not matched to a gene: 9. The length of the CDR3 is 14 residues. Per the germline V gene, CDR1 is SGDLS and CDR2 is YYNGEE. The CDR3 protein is CASSPGQGAWVAFF. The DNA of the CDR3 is TGTGCCAGCAGCCCGGGACAGGGGGCGTGGGTGGCTTTCTTT. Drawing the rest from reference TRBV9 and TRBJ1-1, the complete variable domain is DSGVTQTPKHLITATGQRVTLRCSPRSGDLSVYWYQQSLDQGLQFLIQYYNGEERAKGNILERFSAQQFPDLHSELNLSSLELGDSALYFCASSPGQGAWVAFFGQGTRLTVV.

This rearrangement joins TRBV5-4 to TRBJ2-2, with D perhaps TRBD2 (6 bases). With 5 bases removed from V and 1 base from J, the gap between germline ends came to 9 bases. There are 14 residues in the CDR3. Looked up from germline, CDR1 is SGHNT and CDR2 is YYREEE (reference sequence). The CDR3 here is CASRTGRNTGELFF. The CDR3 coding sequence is TGTGCCAGCAGGACCGGGAGGAACACCGGGGAGCTGTTTTTT.

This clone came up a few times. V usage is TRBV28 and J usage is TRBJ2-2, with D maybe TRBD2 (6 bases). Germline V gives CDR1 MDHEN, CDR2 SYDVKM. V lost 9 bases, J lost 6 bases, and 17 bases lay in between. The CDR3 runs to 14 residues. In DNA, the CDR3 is TGTGCCAGTAATCCGGTGGAGGGGTCCGGGGAGCTGTTTTTT. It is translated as CASNPVEGSGELFF.

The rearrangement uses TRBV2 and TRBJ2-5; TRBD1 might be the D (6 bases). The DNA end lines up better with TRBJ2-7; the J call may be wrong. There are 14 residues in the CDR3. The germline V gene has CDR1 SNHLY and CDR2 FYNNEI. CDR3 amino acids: CASSSPGQGYEQYF. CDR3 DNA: TGTGCCAGCAGCTCACCGGGACAAGGCTACGAGCAGTACTTC.

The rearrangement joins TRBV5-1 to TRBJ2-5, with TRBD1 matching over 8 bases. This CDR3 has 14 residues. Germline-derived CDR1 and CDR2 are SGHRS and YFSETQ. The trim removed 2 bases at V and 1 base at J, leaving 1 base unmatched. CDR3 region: CASSFTGGQETQYF. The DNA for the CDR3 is TGCGCCAGCAGCTTTACAGGGGGCCAAGAGACCCAGTACTTC.

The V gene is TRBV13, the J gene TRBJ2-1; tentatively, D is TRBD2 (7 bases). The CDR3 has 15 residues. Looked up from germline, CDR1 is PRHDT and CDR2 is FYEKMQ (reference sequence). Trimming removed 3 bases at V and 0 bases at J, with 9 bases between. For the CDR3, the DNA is TGTGCCAGCAGCTTGGGGGGGGCCTCCTACAATGAGCAGTTCTTC. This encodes CASSLGGASYNEQFF.

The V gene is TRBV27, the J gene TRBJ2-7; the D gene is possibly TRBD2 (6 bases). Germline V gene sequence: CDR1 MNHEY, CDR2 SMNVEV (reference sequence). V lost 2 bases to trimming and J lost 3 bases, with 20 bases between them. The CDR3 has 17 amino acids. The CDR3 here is CASSLMGGADLIYEQYF. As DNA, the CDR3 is TGTGCCAGCAGTTTAATGGGGGGAGCCGACCTCATCTACGAGCAGTACTTC.

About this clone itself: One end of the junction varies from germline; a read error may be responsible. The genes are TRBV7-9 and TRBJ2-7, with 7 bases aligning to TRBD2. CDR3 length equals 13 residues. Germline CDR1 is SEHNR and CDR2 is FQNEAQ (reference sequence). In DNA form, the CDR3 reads TGTTCCAGCAGCCCTAGCGGCTCCTACGAGCAGTACTTC. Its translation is CSSSPSGSYEQYF.

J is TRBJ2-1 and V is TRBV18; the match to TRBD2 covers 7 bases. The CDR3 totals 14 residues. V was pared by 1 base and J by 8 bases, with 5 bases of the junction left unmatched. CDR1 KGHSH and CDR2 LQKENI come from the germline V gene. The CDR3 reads CASSPRAGVHEQFF. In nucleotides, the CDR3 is TGTGCCAGCTCACCACGTGCGGGAGTCCATGAGCAGTTCTTC.

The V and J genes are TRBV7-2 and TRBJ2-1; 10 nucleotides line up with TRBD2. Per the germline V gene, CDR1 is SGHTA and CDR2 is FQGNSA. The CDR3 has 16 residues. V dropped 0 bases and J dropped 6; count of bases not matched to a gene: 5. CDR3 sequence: CASSLAWTSGPNEQFF. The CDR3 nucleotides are TGTGCCAGCAGCTTAGCATGGACTAGCGGACCCAATGAGCAGTTCTTC.

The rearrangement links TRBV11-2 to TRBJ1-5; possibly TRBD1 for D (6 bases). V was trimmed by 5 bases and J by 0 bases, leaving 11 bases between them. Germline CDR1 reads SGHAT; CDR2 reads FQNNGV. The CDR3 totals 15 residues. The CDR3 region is CASSPQGYSNQPQHF. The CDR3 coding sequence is TGTGCCAGCAGCCCACAGGGATATAGCAATCAGCCCCAGCATTTT.

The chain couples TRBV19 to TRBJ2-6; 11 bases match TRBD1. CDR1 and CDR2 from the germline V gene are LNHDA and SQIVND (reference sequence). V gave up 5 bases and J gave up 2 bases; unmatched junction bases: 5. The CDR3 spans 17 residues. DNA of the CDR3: TGTGCCAGTAGTGCTGGACAGGGGGCCGCTGGGGCCAACGTCCTGACTTTC. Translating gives CASSAGQGAAGANVLTF.

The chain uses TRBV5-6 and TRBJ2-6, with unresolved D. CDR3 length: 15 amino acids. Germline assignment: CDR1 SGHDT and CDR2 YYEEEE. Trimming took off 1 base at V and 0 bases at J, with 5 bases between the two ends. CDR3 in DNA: TGTGCCAGCAGCTTGCTTCGCTCTGGGGCCAACGTCCTGACTTTC. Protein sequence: CASSLLRSGANVLTF. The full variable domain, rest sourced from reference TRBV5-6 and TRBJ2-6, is DAGVTQSPTHLIKTRGQQVTLRCSPKSGHDTVSWYQQALGQGPQFIFQYYEEEERQRGNFPDRFSGHQFPNYSSELNVNALLLGDSALYLCASSLLRSGANVLTFGAGSRLTVL.

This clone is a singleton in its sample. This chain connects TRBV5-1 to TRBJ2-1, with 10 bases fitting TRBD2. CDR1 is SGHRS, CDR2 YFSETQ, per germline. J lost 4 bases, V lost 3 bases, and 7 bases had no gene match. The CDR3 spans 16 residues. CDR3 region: CASSSWTSGTYNEQFF. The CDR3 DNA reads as TGCGCCAGCAGCTCCTGGACTAGCGGCACTTACAATGAGCAGTTCTTC.

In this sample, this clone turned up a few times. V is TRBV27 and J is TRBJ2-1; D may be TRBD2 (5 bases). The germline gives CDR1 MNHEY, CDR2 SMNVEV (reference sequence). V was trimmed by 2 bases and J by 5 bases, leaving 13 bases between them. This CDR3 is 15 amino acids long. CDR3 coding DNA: TGTGCCAGCAGTTTACTGTGGGAGAGTGACAATGAGCAGTTCTTC. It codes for CASSLLWESDNEQFF.

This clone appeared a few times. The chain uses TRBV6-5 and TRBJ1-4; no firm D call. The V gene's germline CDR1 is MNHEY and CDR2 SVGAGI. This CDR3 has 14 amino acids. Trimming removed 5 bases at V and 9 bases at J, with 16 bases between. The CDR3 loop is CASSGTRTAKKLFF. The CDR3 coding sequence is TGTGCCAGCAGTGGCACTAGGACGGCCAAAAAACTGTTTTTT.

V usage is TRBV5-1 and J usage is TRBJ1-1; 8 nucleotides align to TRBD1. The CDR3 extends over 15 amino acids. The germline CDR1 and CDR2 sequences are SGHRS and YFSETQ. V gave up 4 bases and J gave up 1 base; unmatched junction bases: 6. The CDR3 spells CASSIGQGPNTEAFF. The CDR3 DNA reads TGCGCCAGCAGCATAGGACAGGGACCGAACACTGAAGCTTTCTTT.

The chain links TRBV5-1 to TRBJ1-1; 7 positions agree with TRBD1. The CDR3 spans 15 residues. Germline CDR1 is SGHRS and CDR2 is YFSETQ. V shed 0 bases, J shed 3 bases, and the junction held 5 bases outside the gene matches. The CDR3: CASSLEGGWDTEAFF. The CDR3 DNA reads TGCGCCAGCAGCTTGGAAGGGGGCTGGGACACTGAAGCTTTCTTT.

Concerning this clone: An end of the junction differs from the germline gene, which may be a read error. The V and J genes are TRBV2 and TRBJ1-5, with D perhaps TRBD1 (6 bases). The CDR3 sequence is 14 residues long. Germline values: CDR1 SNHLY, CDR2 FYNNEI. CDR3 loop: CASVGNGGNQPQHF. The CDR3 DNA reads TGTGCCAGCGTCGGAAATGGGGGCAACCAGCCCCAGCATTTT.

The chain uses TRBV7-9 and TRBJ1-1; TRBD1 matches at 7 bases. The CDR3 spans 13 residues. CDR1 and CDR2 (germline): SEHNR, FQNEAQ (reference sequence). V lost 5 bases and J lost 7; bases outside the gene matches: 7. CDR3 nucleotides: TGTGCCAGCAGCCCAGGGGGAACGGTTGAAGCTTTCTTT. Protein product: CASSPGGTVEAFF.

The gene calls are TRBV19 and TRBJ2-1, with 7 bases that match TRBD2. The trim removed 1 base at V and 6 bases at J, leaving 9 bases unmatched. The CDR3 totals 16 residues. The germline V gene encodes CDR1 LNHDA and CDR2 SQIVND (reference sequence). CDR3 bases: TGTGCCAGTAGTATAGCCCCGGGGGAGGGATTCAATGAGCAGTTCTTC. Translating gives CASSIAPGEGFNEQFF.

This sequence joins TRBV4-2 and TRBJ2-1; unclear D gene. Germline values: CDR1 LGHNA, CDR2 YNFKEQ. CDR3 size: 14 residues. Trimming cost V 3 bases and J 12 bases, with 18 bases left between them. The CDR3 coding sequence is TGTGCCAGCAGCCAGGCTCTAGAAGGAGTATTGCAGTTCTTC. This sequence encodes CASSQALEGVLQFF.